This T cell receptor beta chain was sequenced for a study of blood T cell repertoires in COVID-19. Study-level background: Acute and convalescent COVID-19 specimens originated in the United States, Italy and Spain. The analysed material was cDNA or gDNA that came from T cells, B-cell-depleted T cells, or PBMCs.

Germline V lookup: CDR1 SGHDN, CDR2 FVKESK. This CDR3 spans 16 amino acids. V gave up 4 bases and J gave up 2 bases; unmatched junction bases: 11. Original data processing: The authors estimated nucleated cell counts from reference gene primer amplification. The data were produced by immunoSEQ multiplex PCR, yet TCRdb's version contains in-frame clones alone and is incomplete. D and trimming come from the DNA, and the V and J calls and clone size come from that table. In the table there are fewer than 110,000 clones, around 84% of which are singletons. The chain employs TRBV14 and TRBJ2-7; 7 bases line up with TRBD1. This sequence originates from a woman between 65 and 79 years old with active or convalescent COVID-19. Sequenced input: peripheral blood. CDR3 DNA sequence: TGTGCCAGCAGCCCCCTAGGGACAGAAAATACCTACGAGCAGTACTTC. It encodes CASSPLGTENTYEQYF.